This T cell receptor beta chain was sequenced for a study of post-analysis software for immune sequencing data. Whole-study context: Recorded disease courses covered relapsing-remitting, secondary progressive and progressive-relapsing multiple sclerosis. Some patients had no subtype annotation. Points from the study as a whole: When compared against controls, multiple sclerosis patients showed significantly lower normalized Chao1 diversity. TRBV5-6, TRBV5-1 and TRBV20-1 were among 4 or 5 TRBV segments more frequent in patients than controls.

The V gene's germline CDR1 is SQVTM and CDR2 ANQGSEA. The CDR3 is made up of 15 amino acids. The V and J ends lost 6 bases and 4 bases, in that order; junction bases with no gene match: 6. Included in the TCR beta cDNA libraries were unique molecular identifiers. TCRdb re-derived calls from the PCR reads in MiXCR, one entry per CDR3 protein. The sample has approximately 180,000 distinct CDR3 sequences; approximately 28% are singletons. This clonotype was detected ten times or more. Its antigen is not known. The genes are TRBV29-1 and TRBJ2-7, with 16 bases matching TRBD2. The sequenced sample consisted of blood. The receptor comes from a girl aged 5-17 years with multiple sclerosis. The CDR3 reads CSVRGTSGGGYEQYF. CDR3 coding DNA: TGCAGCGTCCGCGGGACTAGCGGGGGGGGGTACGAGCAGTACTTC.